These 27 T cell receptor beta chains were sequenced from one sample in a study of cytomegalovirus exposure and HLA in healthy donors. The study ran its PCR with 60 Vbeta and 13 Jbeta primers. Produced via immunoSEQ multiplex PCR; TCRdb's table is partial and in-frame only. The data show 150,000 or so clones, over 60% seen once. The sample taken for sequencing was PBMCs. These receptors were collected from a girl aged 10 to 17 in good health and CMV-seronegative.

The chain is built from TRBV2 and TRBJ2-7; D is unclear. V was shortened by 8 bases and J by 3 bases, with 5 bases between the two germline ends. Looked up from germline, CDR1 is SNHLY and CDR2 is FYNNEI. CDR3 size: 10 residues. DNA of the CDR3: TGTGCCAGCGTCCACTACGAGCAGTACTTC. Translated, it gives CASVHYEQYF.

The chain joins TRBV6-5 to TRBJ2-2; D perhaps matches TRBD2 (6 bases). Trimming pared 7 bases from V and 6 bases from J, leaving 18 bases between. The CDR3 totals 15 residues. CDR1 and CDR2 from the germline V gene are MNHEY and SVGAGI. This CDR3 reads CASTYSGTQSGELFF. The CDR3, as DNA: TGTGCCAGCACCTATTCCGGGACTCAGTCCGGGGAGCTGTTTTTT.

This chain connects TRBV12-5 to TRBJ1-5; D possibly corresponds to TRBD1 (6 bases). The CDR3 runs 16 residues. The germline V and J ends were trimmed by 5 bases and 0 bases, with 14 bases remaining between them. The germline gives CDR1 LGHNT, CDR2 FRNRAP. The CDR3 is CASGAAGEYSNQPQHF. Written as DNA, the CDR3 is TGTGCTAGTGGTGCCGCAGGGGAATATAGCAATCAGCCCCAGCATTTT.

The table lists this clone with a few counts. V gene TRBV11-1 combines with J gene TRBJ2-1; 7 nucleotides align to TRBD1. This CDR3 has 15 residues. Germline V lookup: CDR1 SGHAT, CDR2 FQDESV (reference sequence). V was pared by 3 bases and J by 0 bases, with 2 bases of the junction left unmatched. The CDR3 DNA follows: TGTGCCAGCAGCTTGGGGGACAGCTCCTACAATGAGCAGTTCTTC. Translating it yields CASSLGDSSYNEQFF.

V usage is TRBV7-8 and J usage is TRBJ2-1, with 8 positions matching TRBD2. CDR1 is SGHVS and CDR2 is FQNEAQ in the germline V gene. The junction had 2 bases not matched to a gene; V was cut back by 3 bases and J by 4 bases. The CDR3 totals 14 residues. The CDR3 spells CASSFGGGYNEQFF. In DNA, the CDR3 is TGTGCCAGCAGCTTCGGCGGGGGGTACAATGAGCAGTTCTTC.

This chain links TRBV6-5 with TRBJ2-7; D gene unclear. CDR3 length: 13 amino acids. Germline V gene sequence: CDR1 MNHEY, CDR2 SVGAGI. Trimming left V 6 bases short and J 2 bases short, with 11 bases between. In DNA form, the CDR3 reads TGTGCCAGCAGGGCAACCGACACCTACGAGCAGTACTTC. Its protein product is CASRATDTYEQYF.

This chain links TRBV12-5 with TRBJ1-1, with 7 bases matching TRBD1. There are 14 residues in the CDR3. CDR1 LGHNT and CDR2 FRNRAP come from the germline V gene. V was pared by 0 bases and J by 4 bases, with 2 bases of the junction left unmatched. Here the CDR3 DNA reads TGTGCTAGTGGTTTGGTAGCAGGGGGCACTGAAGCTTTCTTT. Protein: CASGLVAGGTEAFF. Full variable domain (rest looked up from reference TRBV12-5 and TRBJ1-1): DARVTQTPRHKVTEMGQEVTMRCQPILGHNTVFWYRQTMMQGLELLAYFRNRAPLDDSGMPKDRFSAEMPDATLATLKIQPSEPRDSAVYFCASGLVAGGTEAFFGQGTRLTVV.

The V call is TRBV7-9, the J call TRBJ2-1, with 9 positions matching TRBD2. The trim removed 6 bases at V and 5 bases at J, leaving 5 bases unmatched. The CDR3 has 14 residues. Germline CDR1 is SEHNR and CDR2 is FQNEAQ (reference sequence). The CDR3 region is CASSRGGGDNEQFF. CDR3 DNA sequence: TGTGCCAGCAGTCGGGGCGGGGGGGACAATGAGCAGTTCTTC.

V gene TRBV29-1 combines with J gene TRBJ2-7; D is possibly TRBD2 (7 bases). The CDR3 is made up of 15 amino acids. V shed 5 bases and J shed 0 bases, with 17 bases lying between them. Germline V CDR1 and CDR2: SQVTM, ANQGSEA. The chain's CDR3 is CSVKGGLHNSYEQYF. CDR3 in DNA: TGCAGCGTTAAGGGGGGGCTTCACAACTCCTACGAGCAGTACTTC.

The V call is TRBV2, the J call TRBJ2-1; D remains ambiguous. V lost 4 bases and J lost 10, with 5 bases in between. This CDR3 contains 10 residues. Germline V gives CDR1 SNHLY, CDR2 FYNNEI. CDR3 amino acids: CASSASEQFF. Written as DNA, the CDR3 is TGTGCCAGCAGTGCGAGCGAGCAGTTCTTC. Using reference TRBV2 and TRBJ2-1 for the parts outside the CDR3, the full variable domain is EPEVTQTPSHQVTQMGQEVILRCVPISNHLYFYWYRQILGQKVEFLVSFYNNEISEKSEIFDDQFSVERPDGSNFTLKIRSTKLEDSAMYFCASSASEQFFGPGTRLTVL.

The chain is built from TRBV5-1 and TRBJ2-1; TRBD1 matches 7 bases. Trimming took 0 bases from V and 9 from J; bases not matched to a gene: 9. Germline V gives CDR1 SGHRS, CDR2 YFSETQ. The CDR3 runs to 15 residues. This CDR3 is CASSLAVQGTGEQFF. DNA of the CDR3: TGCGCCAGCAGCTTGGCGGTACAGGGGACGGGTGAGCAGTTCTTC.

On this clone itself: Other DNA sequences of this sample code for an identical CDR3. The J gene is TRBJ2-7, the V gene TRBV2, with D hard to call. V was pared by 5 bases and J by 3 bases, with 5 bases between. This CDR3 is 11 amino acids long. CDR1 and CDR2 (germline): SNHLY, FYNNEI. The CDR3 sequence: CASSPVYEQYF. The CDR3 DNA sequence: TGTGCCAGCAGTCCCGTCTACGAGCAGTACTTC. Variable domain in full (rest from reference TRBV2 and TRBJ2-7): EPEVTQTPSHQVTQMGQEVILRCVPISNHLYFYWYRQILGQKVEFLVSFYNNEISEKSEIFDDQFSVERPDGSNFTLKIRSTKLEDSAMYFCASSPVYEQYFGPGTRLTVT.

The chain has TRBV7-9 and TRBJ2-1; D is perhaps TRBD2 (7 bases). The CDR3 spans 18 residues. V was clipped by 1 base and J by 0 bases, with 16 bases between them. CDR1 and CDR2 (germline): SEHNR, FQNEAQ (reference sequence). For the CDR3, the DNA is TGTGCCAGCAGCTTAGGGAATAGGGCGGGGGCCTCCTACAATGAGCAGTTCTTC. This sequence encodes CASSLGNRAGASYNEQFF.

The chain joins TRBV28 to TRBJ1-5; D not resolved. This CDR3 comprises 13 residues. Deletions cut 6 bases from V and 6 bases from J, with 12 bases between. Germline V gene sequence: CDR1 MDHEN, CDR2 SYDVKM. The CDR3 DNA sequence: TGTGCCAGCAGGTACCCGTCGGGTCAGCCCCAGCATTTT. Its protein is CASRYPSGQPQHF.

The V call is TRBV14, the J call TRBJ1-2; TRBD1 aligns across 7 bases. The CDR3 has 12 amino acids. Germline V gene lookup returns CDR1 SGHDN and CDR2 FVKESK. With V trimmed by 4 bases and J by 5 bases, 1 base remained unmatched. CDR3 residues: CASSPGGYGYTF. CDR3 in DNA: TGTGCCAGCAGCCCAGGGGGATATGGCTACACCTTC.

This clone was observed once. The J gene is TRBJ2-1, the V gene TRBV29-1, with 10 bases fitting TRBD2. Germline lookup yields CDR1 SQVTM and CDR2 ANQGSEA. J gave up 6 bases and V 6 bases, and 8 bases lay outside the gene matches. CDR3 length equals 14 residues. The CDR3 DNA follows: TGCAGCGTGACCCTAGCGGGGGCCTTCAATGAGCAGTTCTTC. It encodes CSVTLAGAFNEQFF.

The chain links TRBV2 to TRBJ1-4; maybe TRBD1 (6 bases). The germline V and J ends were trimmed by 8 bases and 4 bases, with 17 bases remaining between them. The length of the CDR3 is 15 residues. The germline gives CDR1 SNHLY, CDR2 FYNNEI. In DNA form, the CDR3 reads TGTGCCAGCTGGACAGCCTTCGAAGATAATGAAAAACTGTTTTTT. Translated: CASWTAFEDNEKLFF.

This chain joins TRBV29-1 and TRBJ1-1; a possible D gene is TRBD1 (5 bases). The CDR3 runs 13 residues. The V and J ends lost 1 base and 5 bases respectively, with 11 bases between them. The germline CDR1 and CDR2 sequences are SQVTM and ANQGSEA. The chain's CDR3 is CSVEVRVVTEAFF. For the CDR3, the DNA is TGCAGCGTTGAAGTCAGGGTGGTTACTGAAGCTTTCTTT.

The chain carries TRBV10-3 and TRBJ1-2; D may be TRBD1 (6 bases). The ends were cut back, 6 bases at V and 7 bases at J, with 12 bases in the middle. Germline V lookup: CDR1 ENHRY, CDR2 SYGVKD. This CDR3 region has 12 residues. CDR3 coding DNA: TGTGCCATCAGAATAACAGGGACTGGCTACACCTTC. It encodes CAIRITGTGYTF.

This clone has just a few counts. The V and J genes are TRBV29-1 and TRBJ2-7, with D tentatively TRBD2 (6 bases). Germline CDR1 reads SQVTM; CDR2 reads ANQGSEA. The CDR3 runs to 15 residues. V lost 0 bases, J lost 4 bases, and 16 bases lay in between. The CDR3 sequence: CSVEDGGGAGYEQYF. The CDR3 DNA sequence: TGCAGCGTTGAAGATGGAGGAGGGGCTGGGTACGAGCAGTACTTC.

The chain employs TRBV6-5 and TRBJ2-3; D may be TRBD2 (6 bases). The germline V gene encodes CDR1 MNHEY and CDR2 SVGAGI. CDR3 length equals 15 residues. Between the trimmed V and J ends, which lost 2 bases and 2 bases, there was a span of 11 bases. The CDR3 region has the DNA TGTGCCAGCAGTTACATAGGGACTTCCACAGATACGCAGTATTTT. Amino acids: CASSYIGTSTDTQYF.

The V and J genes are TRBV29-1 and TRBJ1-2; D remains unclear. Trimming took 3 bases from V and 4 from J, leaving 12 bases between them. Germline V gene sequence: CDR1 SQVTM, CDR2 ANQGSEA. The CDR3 runs to 13 residues. The CDR3: CSVDGRPSYGYTF. Written as DNA, the CDR3 is TGCAGCGTTGATGGGAGGCCCTCCTATGGCTACACCTTC.

This chain links TRBV18 with TRBJ1-6; D gene unclear. The CDR3 is 16 residues long. Per the germline V gene, CDR1 is KGHSH and CDR2 is LQKENI. Trimming pared 4 bases from V and 7 bases from J, leaving 17 bases between. CDR3 protein: CASSHADTSNNSPLHF. For the CDR3, the DNA is TGTGCCAGCTCACACGCCGACACGAGTAACAATTCACCCCTCCACTTT.

This clone turned up a few times. The J gene is TRBJ2-1, the V gene TRBV19; 8 bases match TRBD2. Germline CDR1 reads LNHDA; CDR2 reads SQIVND (reference sequence). V gave up 8 bases and J gave up 11 bases; unmatched junction bases: 11. The CDR3 has 13 residues. CDR3 nucleotide sequence: TGTGCCAGTTCCCGGGAGGGACTCTTTAAGCAGTTCTTC. It is translated as CASSREGLFKQFF.

This clone was seen only a few times. The chain combines TRBV5-1 with TRBJ2-2; 7 bases line up with TRBD1. Germline V lookup: CDR1 SGHRS, CDR2 YFSETQ. The trim removed 4 bases at V and 7 bases at J, leaving 16 bases unmatched. CDR3 size: 17 residues. Here the CDR3 reads CASSRQGLRNSNGELFF. The CDR3 DNA follows: TGCGCCAGCAGCCGACAGGGCCTCCGGAATTCTAACGGGGAGCTGTTTTTT.

In DNA form, the CDR3 reads TGTGCCTGGACCCGGGACAGGGGGCTTGGTGAAGCTTTCTTT. It specifies CAWTRDRGLGEAFF. The V and J genes are TRBV30 and TRBJ1-1; 12 nucleotides line up with TRBD1. From germline, CDR1 is GTSNPN and CDR2 SVGIG (reference sequence). This CDR3 is 14 amino acids long. J gave up 7 bases and V 4 bases, and 7 bases lay outside the gene matches. Full variable domain (missing parts from reference TRBV30 and TRBJ1-1): SQTIHQWPATLVQPVGSPLSLECTVEGTSNPNLYWYRQAAGRGLQLLFYSVGIGQISSEVPQNLSASRPQDRQFILSSKKLLLSDSGFYLCAWTRDRGLGEAFFGQGTRLTVV.

This chain links TRBV6-5 with TRBJ1-2; D is possibly TRBD1 (5 bases). CDR3 length equals 14 residues. Germline CDR1 is MNHEY and CDR2 is SVGAGI. Between the trimmed V and J ends, which lost 2 bases and 7 bases, there was a span of 14 bases. CDR3 nucleotides: TGTGCCAGCAGTTACACACAAGGGAGGGGTGGCTACACCTTC. This gives the protein CASSYTQGRGGYTF.